Below are 20 T cell receptor beta chains sequenced from a single sample in a study of early T cells in non-severe SARS-CoV-2 infection. TCRdb analysed the 5' RACE reads with MiXCR anew, one entry per CDR3 protein. The table lists tens of thousands of distinct CDR3 sequences, roughly 13% of them singletons. Sequencing was done on a sample of whole blood. The receptors come from an adult who was a healthcare worker with PCR-confirmed SARS-CoV-2 infection or an uninfected control (not recorded which).

This clonotype was seen repeatedly, ten times or more. The V and J genes are TRBV5-1 and TRBJ2-4, with D perhaps TRBD1 (5 bases). Germline values: CDR1 SGHRS, CDR2 YFSETQ. V was cut by 5 bases and J by 4 bases, with 13 bases left in between. The CDR3 is 14 amino acids. The CDR3 loop reads CASRLTAGKNIQYF. The CDR3 DNA reads as TGCGCCAGCAGGTTGACAGCTGGTAAAAACATTCAGTACTTC.

This clonotype has at least ten counts. V usage is TRBV29-1 and J usage is TRBJ2-7; weak D call: TRBD1 (6 bases). Germline V lookup: CDR1 SQVTM, CDR2 ANQGSEA. V was clipped by 7 bases and J by 7 bases, with 17 bases between them. CDR3 length: 12 amino acids. CDR3 sequence: CSALQGRWEQYF. The CDR3 DNA sequence: TGCAGCGCCTTACAGGGAAGATGGGAGCAGTACTTC.

The CDR3 nucleotides are TGCAGCGCTACCGGACAGGGAGGCTACAATGAGCAGTTCTTC. Its protein is CSATGQGGYNEQFF. The chain employs TRBV29-1 and TRBJ2-1; 8 positions match TRBD1. Germline V gives CDR1 SQVTM, CDR2 ANQGSEA. V was pared by 7 bases and J by 3 bases, with 8 bases of the junction left unmatched. The CDR3 is 14 amino acids.

This clonotype has a count of ten or more. CDR3 protein: CASSLSYNEQFF. CDR3 bases: TGTGCCAGCAGCTTAAGCTACAATGAGCAGTTCTTC. The rearrangement links TRBV7-6 to TRBJ2-1; no definite D call. Trimming cost V 2 bases and J 3 bases, with 2 bases left between them. This CDR3 contains 12 residues. The germline V gene encodes CDR1 SGHVS and CDR2 FNYEAQ.

This clonotype has just a few counts. J is TRBJ2-5 and V is TRBV12-3 or TRBV12-4; possible D gene TRBD2, 5 bases. Trimming removed 2 bases at V and 5 bases at J, with 9 bases between. The CDR3 sequence is 13 residues long. The CDR3 nucleotides are TGTGCCAGCAGTTTAAAGCGAGGGGAGACCCAGTACTTC. Translated: CASSLKRGETQYF.

Ten or more counts support this clonotype. The chain couples TRBV7-8 to TRBJ2-3, with 11 bases aligning to TRBD2. The CDR3 length is 16 residues. The junction had 9 bases not matched to a gene; V was cut back by 5 bases and J by 5 bases. The germline V gene has CDR1 SGHVS and CDR2 FQNEAQ. CDR3 residues: CASSPLAGGPGDTQYF. CDR3 nucleotide sequence: TGTGCCAGCAGCCCCTTAGCGGGAGGGCCTGGAGATACGCAGTATTTT.

To note about this clonotype: A read error may be the cause here, since a much bigger clone is one base away. This rearrangement joins TRBV7-8 to TRBJ2-3, with D hard to call. The CDR3 totals 14 residues. CDR1 and CDR2 from the germline V gene are SGHVS and FQNEAQ. V was clipped by 3 bases and J by 2 bases, with 9 bases between them. CDR3 sequence: CASSFDLHTDTQYF. In DNA, the CDR3 is TGTGCCAGCAGCTTCGACCTTCACACAGATACGCAGTATTTT.

This clonotype was picked up a small number of times. The rearrangement uses TRBV6-1 and TRBJ2-5; the match to TRBD1 covers 7 bases. This CDR3 region has 13 residues. J lost 4 bases, V lost 6 bases, and 5 bases had no gene match. Germline-derived CDR1 and CDR2 are MNHNS and SASEGT. This CDR3 reads CASRRGPAETQYF. CDR3 DNA sequence: TGTGCCAGCAGAAGGGGGCCGGCAGAGACCCAGTACTTC.

The chain employs TRBV6-5 and TRBJ2-1; 9 nucleotides agree with TRBD2. This CDR3 has 15 residues. The germline V gene has CDR1 MNHEY and CDR2 SVGAGI. J lost 9 bases, V lost 0 bases, and 6 bases had no gene match. The CDR3 DNA follows: TGTGCCAGCAGTTACTCCGGACTAGCGATCACTGAGCAGTTCTTC. It codes for CASSYSGLAITEQFF.

This clonotype has only a few counts. The CDR3 nucleotides read TGTGCCAGCAGCTTATCAAGGCAGACTAATGAAAAACTGTTTTTT. Translating it yields CASSLSRQTNEKLFF. The chain carries TRBV11-2 and TRBJ1-4; D remains unclear. CDR1 is SGHAT, CDR2 FQNNGV, per germline. V lost 2 bases and J 2 bases, leaving 9 bases between the germline ends. The CDR3 is 15 residues long. Based on the CDR3 plus reference TRBV11-2 and TRBJ1-4, the full variable domain is EAGVAQSPRYKIIEKRQSVAFWCNPISGHATLYWYQQILGQGPKLLIQFQNNGVVDDSQLPKDRFSAERLKGVDSTLKIQPAKLEDSAVYLCASSLSRQTNEKLFFGSGTQLSVL.

DNA for the CDR3: TGTGCCAGCAGCCACAGATTTGGGGTCGATGGCTACACCTTC. Its protein product is CASSHRFGVDGYTF. The rearrangement uses TRBV5-8 and TRBJ1-2; no clear D gene. Germline CDR1 SGHTS, CDR2 YDEGEE. The CDR3 is made up of 14 amino acids. The V gene lost 4 bases and the J gene lost 6 bases, with 16 bases spanning the gap.

This chain joins TRBV20-1 and TRBJ2-1; maybe TRBD2 (6 bases). CDR1 is DFQATT and CDR2 is SNEGSKA in the germline V gene (reference sequence). V lost 6 bases, J lost 6 bases, and 12 bases lay in between. CDR3 size: 12 residues. In DNA, the CDR3 is TGCAGTGCCACCCCCGGGGGCAATGAGCAGTTCTTC. It is translated as CSATPGGNEQFF.

In this sample, this clonotype turned up a few times. J is TRBJ1-1 and V is TRBV29-1; 8 nucleotides line up with TRBD1. With 7 bases clipped from V and 4 bases from J, the junction kept 17 bases outside the gene matches. Germline V gene sequence: CDR1 SQVTM, CDR2 ANQGSEA. This CDR3 comprises 16 residues. The CDR3 DNA follows: TGCAGCGGTGTGACAGGGGACCTCGGTATCGGCACTGAAGCTTTCTTT. Protein product: CSGVTGDLGIGTEAFF.

This clonotype appeared a few times. The rearrangement links TRBV11-2 to TRBJ2-3, with 11 nucleotides matching TRBD2. Germline assignment: CDR1 SGHAT and CDR2 FQNNGV. V dropped 4 bases and J dropped 4; count of bases not matched to a gene: 4. The length of the CDR3 is 15 residues. The CDR3: CASSWTSGSSDTQYF. In nucleotides, the CDR3 is TGTGCCAGCAGCTGGACTAGCGGGTCGTCAGATACGCAGTATTTT. The full variable domain, with the rest looked up from reference TRBV11-2 and TRBJ2-3, is EAGVAQSPRYKIIEKRQSVAFWCNPISGHATLYWYQQILGQGPKLLIQFQNNGVVDDSQLPKDRFSAERLKGVDSTLKIQPAKLEDSAVYLCASSWTSGSSDTQYFGPGTRLTVL.

On this clonotype: Given a much more abundant clone one base away, this may be a read error. The genes are TRBV6-4 and TRBJ1-2; a weak D match, TRBD1 (6 bases). The germline gives CDR1 MRHNA, CDR2 SNTAGT. This CDR3 spans 16 amino acids. V was clipped by 3 bases and J by 4 bases, with 18 bases between them. The CDR3 nucleotides read TGTGCCAGCAGTGAACCCTCCCCGACAGGTGTCTATGGCTACACCTTC. This gives the protein CASSEPSPTGVYGYTF.

This chain links TRBV4-2 with TRBJ2-3; D is tentatively TRBD1 or TRBD2 (5 bases each). CDR1 LGHNA and CDR2 YNFKEQ come from the germline V gene. CDR3 length: 15 residues. Trimming took off 3 bases at V and 4 bases at J, with 14 bases between the two ends. The CDR3 region has the DNA TGTGCCAGCAGCCACGAGGGGTTGAGGGCAGATACGCAGTATTTT. Translating it yields CASSHEGLRADTQYF.

The gene calls are TRBV12-3 or TRBV12-4 and TRBJ1-5, with D unclear. This CDR3 is built from 13 residues. The V and J ends lost 4 bases and 2 bases respectively, with 6 bases between them. CDR3 coding DNA: TGTGCCAGCAGTTGGGCAGGCAATCAGCCCCAGCATTTT. Translation gives CASSWAGNQPQHF.

This clonotype came up many times. The genes are TRBV12-3 or TRBV12-4 and TRBJ1-2; 7 positions agree with TRBD1. V gave up 4 bases and J gave up 1 base; unmatched junction bases: 6. This CDR3 has 15 residues. In DNA, the CDR3 is TGTGCCAGCAGTTCGAGGACAGGAGTTAACTATGGCTACACCTTC. Protein: CASSSRTGVNYGYTF.

The chain links TRBV5-4 to TRBJ2-5; 7 bases are a match to TRBD1. J lost 1 base, V lost 0 bases, and 3 bases had no gene match. The CDR3 covers 15 residues. Per the germline V gene, CDR1 is SGHNT and CDR2 is YYREEE (reference sequence). CDR3 amino acids: CASSLAGQIQETQYF. In DNA, the CDR3 is TGTGCCAGCAGCTTGGCGGGACAGATCCAAGAGACCCAGTACTTC. The full variable domain, with the rest looked up from reference TRBV5-4 and TRBJ2-5, is ETGVTQSPTHLIKTRGQQVTLRCSSQSGHNTVSWYQQALGQGPQFIFQYYREEENGRGNFPPRFSGLQFPNYSSELNVNALELDDSALYLCASSLAGQIQETQYFGPGTRLLVL.

This clonotype appeared a few times. This chain joins TRBV29-1 and TRBJ2-5, with 7 bases matching TRBD2. CDR1 and CDR2 from the germline V gene are SQVTM and ANQGSEA. The CDR3 length is 14 residues. The V gene end was trimmed by 4 bases and the J gene end by 4 bases; junction bases not matched to a gene: 9. As DNA, the CDR3 is TGCAGCGTTGCTAGCGGCCTGGCGGGAGAGACCCAGTACTTC. It translates to CSVASGLAGETQYF.